A selection of T cell receptor beta chains follows, all from one sample in a study of cytomegalovirus exposure and HLA in healthy donors. Clones were read by immunoSEQ multiplex PCR, and TCRdb kept only the in-frame ones, dropping some. The sample records over 100,000 clones, about 10% being singletons. The sequenced sample was PBMCs. These receptors were collected from a woman in her 40s in good health and CMV-seropositive. Each CDR3 is given with its conserved first and last residue. Fields, in order: D gene, J gene, V gene, clone size, CDR3 protein, CDR3 DNA. The D gene is left open where the match is weak. Size is omitted from some rows. Given values are once, few, many or a class for expanded clones.

d_call: NA; j_call: TRBJ1-2; v_call: TRBV5-4; clone_size: NA; cdr3_aa: CASSLDRDSYGYTF; cdr3_nt: TGTGCCAGCAGCTTGGACAGGGATAGCTATGGCTACACCTTC
d_call: TRBD1; j_call: TRBJ1-1; v_call: TRBV5-1; clone_size: NA; cdr3_aa: CASSLETGGAGTEAFF; cdr3_nt: TGCGCCAGCAGCTTGGAAACAGGGGGGGCTGGCACTGAAGCTTTCTTT
d_call: TRBD2; j_call: TRBJ2-5; v_call: TRBV5-1; clone_size: NA; cdr3_aa: CASSSPTGTTYFQETQYF; cdr3_nt: TGCGCCAGCAGCTCGCCTACCGGGACTACCTACTTTCAAGAGACCCAGTACTTC
d_call: NA; j_call: TRBJ2-7; v_call: TRBV19; clone_size: NA; cdr3_aa: CASSIDHGTSYEQYF; cdr3_nt: TGTGCCAGTAGTATAGATCACGGTACCTCCTACGAGCAGTACTTC
d_call: TRBD2; j_call: TRBJ2-5; v_call: TRBV2; clone_size: NA; cdr3_aa: CASSVPSGDQETQYF; cdr3_nt: TGTGCCAGCAGTGTTCCTAGCGGGGACCAAGAGACCCAGTACTTC
d_call: NA; j_call: TRBJ2-3; v_call: TRBV19; clone_size: few; cdr3_aa: CASKVRGSDTQYF; cdr3_nt: TGTGCCAGTAAAGTTCGCGGATCAGATACGCAGTATTTT
d_call: NA; j_call: TRBJ2-1; v_call: TRBV5-4; clone_size: NA; cdr3_aa: CASSVPLEGDYNEQFF; cdr3_nt: TGTGCCAGCAGCGTCCCCCTGGAGGGCGACTACAATGAGCAGTTCTTC
d_call: NA; j_call: TRBJ2-1; v_call: TRBV5-6; clone_size: few; cdr3_aa: CASSLVGGAYPYNEQFF; cdr3_nt: TGTGCCAGCAGCTTGGTGGGCGGGGCATACCCCTACAATGAGCAGTTCTTC
d_call: TRBD1; j_call: TRBJ1-2; v_call: TRBV14; clone_size: NA; cdr3_aa: CASSNVAGGTIYGYTF; cdr3_nt: TGTGCCAGCAGTAACGTGGCAGGGGGTACCATTTATGGCTACACCTTC
d_call: TRBD2; j_call: TRBJ2-5; v_call: TRBV7-8; clone_size: few; cdr3_aa: CASSPTPGLAGFETQYF; cdr3_nt: TGTGCCAGCAGCCCGACTCCGGGACTAGCGGGGTTTGAGACCCAGTACTTC
d_call: NA; j_call: TRBJ2-7; v_call: TRBV6-5; clone_size: few; cdr3_aa: CASSPGQSEQYF; cdr3_nt: TGTGCCAGCAGTCCCGGACAGAGCGAGCAGTACTTC
d_call: TRBD2; j_call: TRBJ2-7; v_call: TRBV5-6; clone_size: NA; cdr3_aa: CASSSWGGEQYF; cdr3_nt: TGTGCCAGCAGCTCGTGGGGGGGCGAGCAGTACTTC
d_call: NA; j_call: TRBJ1-3; v_call: TRBV19; clone_size: few; cdr3_aa: CASSQGSGNTIYF; cdr3_nt: TGTGCCAGTAGCCAGGGGTCTGGAAACACCATATATTTT
d_call: TRBD1; j_call: TRBJ1-2; v_call: TRBV19; clone_size: few; cdr3_aa: CASSISNRGHYGYTF; cdr3_nt: TGTGCCAGTAGTATCTCCAACAGGGGACACTATGGCTACACCTTC